This TCR beta chain was sequenced for a study of blood T cell repertoires in COVID-19. Study information: Acute-phase and convalescent COVID-19 samples originated in the United States, Italy and Spain.

Germline CDR1 and CDR2: SGHRS and YFSETQ. The CDR3 loop spans 17 amino acids. The V and J ends lost 3 bases and 6 bases, in that order; junction bases with no gene match: 11. Profiled with immunoSEQ multiplex PCR; TCRdb holds only in-frame clones, not every one. The data hold around 130,000 clones, with roughly three quarters observed a single time. The TCR originated in a human donor in a cohort sampled during active COVID-19. Sequencing was done on a sample of peripheral blood. The rearrangement uses TRBV5-1 and TRBJ2-7, with TRBD2 matching 14 bases. This CDR3 is CASSWGLAGDDPPEQYF. The CDR3 DNA sequence: TGCGCCAGCAGCTGGGGACTAGCGGGAGACGATCCGCCCGAGCAGTACTTC.